Listed below are T cell receptor beta chains from one sample, sequenced in a study of blood T cell repertoires in COVID-19. This table comes from immunoSEQ multiplex PCR, and its TCRdb copy is limited to in-frame clones, with some not included. Of some 190,000 clones in the sample, 85% to 90% were seen once. The specimen sequenced was peripheral blood. Every receptor here comes from a woman between 55 and 75 years old with acute or convalescent COVID-19. CDR3s include the opening cysteine and the closing phenylalanine or tryptophan. The D gene is left open where the match is weak. For some rows the clone size is stated as once, few or many, or as a class when expanded; others skip it.

v_call	d_call	clone_size	j_call	cdr3_nt	cdr3_aa
TRBV10-3	TRBD2	NA	TRBJ2-1	TGTGCCATCGCGGGAGGAGCAAATGAGCAGTTCTTC	CAIAGGANEQFF
TRBV27	NA	NA	TRBJ1-1	TGTGCCAGCGCTATCCTTATGGGGGGGAAGGGCACTGAAGCTTTCTTT	CASAILMGGKGTEAFF
TRBV6-5	NA	once	TRBJ2-5	TGTGCCAGCAGTTTCCCACAAGAGACCCAGTACTTC	CASSFPQETQYF
TRBV14	NA	once	TRBJ1-1	TGTGCCAGCAGCCTATTAAGGGACTCTGAAGCTTTCTTT	CASSLLRDSEAFF
TRBV5-8	NA	NA	TRBJ1-5	TGTGCCAGCAGCTTCGGCAATCAGCCCCAGCATTTT	CASSFGNQPQHF
TRBV9	NA	NA	TRBJ2-2	TGTGCCAGCAGCGTCGCAGGGAACACCGGGGAGCTGTTTTTT	CASSVAGNTGELFF
TRBV19	NA	NA	TRBJ1-5	TGTGCCAGTAGTATAGATAGGAAGACAGGTCTCTACAATCAGCCCCAGCATTTT	CASSIDRKTGLYNQPQHF
TRBV5-1	TRBD1	NA	TRBJ1-3	TGCGCCAGCAGTACGGACAGGGCTCCCTCTGGAAACACCATATATTTT	CASSTDRAPSGNTIYF
TRBV10-1	NA	NA	TRBJ1-5	TGCGCCAGCTTTCGGGGTCAGCCCCAGCATTTT	CASFRGQPQHF
TRBV5-1	TRBD1	NA	TRBJ1-5	TGCGCCAGCAGCGTGACAGGGGACCCCAATCAGCCCCAGCATTTT	CASSVTGDPNQPQHF
TRBV27	TRBD2	NA	TRBJ2-7	TGTGCCAGCAGTCTCAGCGGGAGCCCCAGTTCCGAGCAGTACTTC	CASSLSGSPSSEQYF
TRBV5-1	TRBD1	NA	TRBJ2-5	TGCGCCAGCAGCTCAACGGGACAGGGGGCCGTGGAGACCCAGTACTTC	CASSSTGQGAVETQYF
TRBV2	NA	NA	TRBJ2-1	TGTGCCAGCAGTGCGGGGATGGGGATTTACAATGAGCAGTTCTTC	CASSAGMGIYNEQFF
TRBV24-1	TRBD1	once	TRBJ1-5	TGTGCCACCAGTGAATCTCCGGGACAGGGTAGGGATCAGCCCCAGCATTTT	CATSESPGQGRDQPQHF
TRBV27	TRBD1	NA	TRBJ1-5	TGTGCCAGAAGGAACAGGGGACGACTACGCAATCAGCCCCAGCATTTT	CARRNRGRLRNQPQHF
TRBV2	NA	NA	TRBJ2-3	TGTGCCAGCAGTGAAGTGATAGCGAGAGATACGCAGTATTTT	CASSEVIARDTQYF
TRBV9	TRBD1	NA	TRBJ2-4	TGTGCCAGCAGCTTGACAGGGGGCGCGGACATTCAGTACTTC	CASSLTGGADIQYF
TRBV9	TRBD2	NA	TRBJ2-7	TGTGCCAGCAGCGTAGAGTCTAGCGGCTACGAGCAGTACTTC	CASSVESSGYEQYF
TRBV5-4	NA	NA	TRBJ2-5	TGTGCCAGCACCACGGGGGGCCACCAAGAGACCCAGTACTTC	CASTTGGHQETQYF
TRBV27	NA	NA	TRBJ1-5	TGTGCCAGCGCTCCCGTAGATAGCAATCAGCCCCAGCATTTT	CASAPVDSNQPQHF
TRBV2	NA	NA	TRBJ1-4	TGTGCCAGCAGTGACCTCAGTAATGAAAAACTGTTTTTT	CASSDLSNEKLFF
TRBV2	TRBD2	NA	TRBJ2-2	TGTGCCAGCAGACCCCTAGCGGGAGACACCGGGGAGCTGTTTTTT	CASRPLAGDTGELFF
TRBV27	NA	few	TRBJ1-1	TGTGCCAGCAGTTTGGCGACGGGGGTGGTAGCTTTCTTT	CASSLATGVVAFF
TRBV9	TRBD2	NA	TRBJ2-1	TGTGCCAGCAGCCTTAGCGGGAGGGGCTCCTACAATGAGCAGTTCTTC	CASSLSGRGSYNEQFF
TRBV7-8	TRBD2	NA	TRBJ2-1	TGTGCCAGCAGCTTAGGCCCCTCACTAGCGGGACTCTACAATGAGCAGTTCTTC	CASSLGPSLAGLYNEQFF
TRBV13	NA	NA	TRBJ1-2	TGTGCCAGCAGCTTAGAAGCAGGGGTGAGGCACTATGGCTACACCTTC	CASSLEAGVRHYGYTF
TRBV5-1	NA	NA	TRBJ2-1	TGCGCCAGCAGCCTAAGCTCCTACAATGAGCAGTTCTTC	CASSLSSYNEQFF
TRBV7-8	NA	NA	TRBJ1-1	TGTGCCAGCACCCGAGGGGGGCAAAGCACTGAAGCTTTCTTT	CASTRGGQSTEAFF
TRBV2	TRBD1	NA	TRBJ1-4	TGTGCCAGCAGTCGGGACAGGGATGTTTGGGGTGAAAAACTGTTTTTT	CASSRDRDVWGEKLFF
TRBV27	NA	once	TRBJ1-2	TGTGCCAGCAGTGCAGGGACACTGGATGGCTACACCTTC	CASSAGTLDGYTF
TRBV9	NA	NA	TRBJ1-4	TGTGCCAGCAGCGTAGGGGGGCCTAATGAAAAACTGTTTTTT	CASSVGGPNEKLFF
TRBV19	TRBD1	NA	TRBJ1-5	TGTGCCAGTAGTCCGGGACAGGGTTTCAGTCAGCCCCAGCATTTT	CASSPGQGFSQPQHF
TRBV19	NA	NA	TRBJ1-1	TGTGCCAGTAGTATTCATCACGGGAACACTGAAGCTTTCTTT	CASSIHHGNTEAFF
TRBV7-3	TRBD1	NA	TRBJ2-3	TGTGCCAGCAGCCCCTCGTCTGGACTGGGACAGGGGGCAGATACGCAGTATTTT	CASSPSSGLGQGADTQYF
TRBV7-9	TRBD1	NA	TRBJ2-5	TGTGCCAGCAGCCCAGGGACAGGGGTAGAGACCCAGTACTTC	CASSPGTGVETQYF
TRBV2	TRBD1	NA	TRBJ1-5	TGTGCCAGCAGACCGGGACAGGGTGATAATCAGCCCCAGCATTTT	CASRPGQGDNQPQHF
TRBV19	NA	few	TRBJ2-1	TGTGCCAGTAGTATCCCGGGACTCAACAATGAGCAGTTCTTC	CASSIPGLNNEQFF
TRBV7-9	TRBD1	NA	TRBJ1-2	TGTGCCAGCAGCTTAAACGGCAGGGGGCCTGTTGGCTACACCTTC	CASSLNGRGPVGYTF
TRBV7-6	NA	NA	TRBJ2-5	TGTGCCAGCAGCTTATCGGGGGAGACCCAGTACTTC	CASSLSGETQYF
TRBV9	TRBD2	once	TRBJ2-1	TGTGCCAGCAGCCCCTGGCGCCTAGCGGGAGCCAATGAGCAGTTCTTC	CASSPWRLAGANEQFF
TRBV3-1/TRBV3-2	TRBD2	many	TRBJ2-1	TGTGCCAGCGGCCTTGGCGGGAGTACCTCTAATGAGCAGTTCTTC	CASGLGGSTSNEQFF
TRBV7-9	NA	few	TRBJ1-5	TGTGCCAGCAGCTTAGCGTCTGGGGGCGGCAATCAGCCCCAGCATTTT	CASSLASGGGNQPQHF